This T cell receptor beta chain was found in a study of T-cell memory formation after mild COVID-19. Study in general: TCR clusters were mostly donor specific. Notes on the study in general: Cross-reactive memory seemingly joined, as some responding clones were found in pre-infection memory. Of the contracting clones, CD4+ ones lay mainly in CM and EM, and CD8+ ones in EMRA.

5'RACE with constant-segment primers yielded barcoded, UMI-tagged TCR alpha and TCR beta cDNA libraries. TCRdb re-analysed the 5' RACE reads in MiXCR, keeping a single row per CDR3 protein. The data hold some 290,000 distinct CDR3 sequences, with under 20% observed a single time. In the case of this clonotype: The antigen is unknown.

CDR1 SGHAT and CDR2 FQNNGV come from the germline V gene. The CDR3 has 15 residues. V was cut by 6 bases and J by 1 base, with 13 bases left in between. The sample comprised PBMCs or a T cell subset sorted from them (not recorded which). This TCR came from a man between 18 and 35 years old who had mild COVID-19 (a few samples of this study predate the infection). Cell type and time point are not known. The chain uses TRBV11-2 and TRBJ1-3, with no clear D. The CDR3 DNA is TGTGCCAGCAGGAAGGTTGGCAGTTCTGGAAACACCATATATTTT. Translation: CASRKVGSSGNTIYF.